This T cell receptor (beta chain) was documented in a study of blood T cell repertoires in COVID-19. Turning to the study itself: Sites in the United States, Italy and Spain provided acute and convalescent COVID-19 samples. From T cells, B-cell-depleted T cells, or PBMCs came the material, which was cDNA or gDNA.

The V and J ends lost 6 bases and 3 bases, in that order; junction bases with no gene match: 2. The length of the CDR3 is 13 residues. Germline lookup yields CDR1 MNHEY and CDR2 SVGAGI. In the authors' methods: It was from reference gene primer amplification that nucleated cell counts were estimated. The table came from immunoSEQ multiplex PCR; TCRdb's copy has only in-frame clones and leaves some out. For V, J and clone size, that table is used; D and trimming come from the DNA. The data show about 280,000 clones, approximately 89% seen once. Sequencing used peripheral blood. The V gene is TRBV6-5, the J gene TRBJ1-5; 7 bases fit TRBD1. This clonotype was sampled from a man aged 35-49 years with active or convalescent COVID-19. The CDR3, as DNA: TGTGCCAGCAGGGGGACAGTCAATCAGCCCCAGCATTTT. Translating it yields CASRGTVNQPQHF.